This paragraph reports one T cell receptor (beta chain). Its antigen is currently unknown. The sample belongs to a study of blood T cells in healthy people across ages. Study conclusions and caveats: Unsorted PBMC material precluded a definitive naive versus antigen-experienced comparison. CMV infection status of these donors was not known.

This CDR3 has 16 amino acids. V was shortened by 1 base and J by 0 bases, with 11 bases between the two germline ends. CDR1 is KGHDR, CDR2 SFDVKD, per germline. A second PCR, run for roughly 7 to 11 cycles, used a sample-barcoded 5' primer plus a J-beta primer mix. TCRdb re-analysed the 5' RACE reads in MiXCR, keeping a single row per CDR3 protein. The table lists hundreds of thousands of distinct CDR3 sequences, less than 35% of them singletons, with 17% in the top ten. The receptor comes from a woman aged 80 or over in good health. The chain joins TRBV24-1 to TRBJ1-2; D is uncertain. The sequenced sample was blood. The CDR3 protein is CATSDLLGIANYGYTF. The CDR3 region has the DNA TGTGCCACCAGTGATTTATTGGGAATCGCTAACTATGGCTACACCTTC.